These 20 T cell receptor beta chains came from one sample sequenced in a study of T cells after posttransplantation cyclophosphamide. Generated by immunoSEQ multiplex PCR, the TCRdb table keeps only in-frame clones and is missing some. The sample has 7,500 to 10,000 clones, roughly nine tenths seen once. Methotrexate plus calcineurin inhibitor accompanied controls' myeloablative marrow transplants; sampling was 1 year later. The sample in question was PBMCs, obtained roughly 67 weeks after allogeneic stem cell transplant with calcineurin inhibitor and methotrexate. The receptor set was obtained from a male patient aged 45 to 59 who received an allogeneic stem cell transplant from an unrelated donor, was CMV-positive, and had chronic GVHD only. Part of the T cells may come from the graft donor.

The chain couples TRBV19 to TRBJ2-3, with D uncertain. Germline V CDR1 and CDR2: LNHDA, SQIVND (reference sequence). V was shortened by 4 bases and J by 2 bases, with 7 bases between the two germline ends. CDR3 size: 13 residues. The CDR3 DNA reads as TGTGCCAGTAGTACCACGGTCACAGATACGCAGTATTTT. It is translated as CASSTTVTDTQYF.

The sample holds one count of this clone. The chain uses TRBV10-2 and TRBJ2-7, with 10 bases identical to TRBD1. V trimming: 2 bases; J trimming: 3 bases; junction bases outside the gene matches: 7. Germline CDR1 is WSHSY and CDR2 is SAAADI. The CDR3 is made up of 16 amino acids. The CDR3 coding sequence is TGCGCCAGCAGTGAGCCCCGGGACAGGGGCGACTACGAGCAGTACTTC. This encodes CASSEPRDRGDYEQYF.

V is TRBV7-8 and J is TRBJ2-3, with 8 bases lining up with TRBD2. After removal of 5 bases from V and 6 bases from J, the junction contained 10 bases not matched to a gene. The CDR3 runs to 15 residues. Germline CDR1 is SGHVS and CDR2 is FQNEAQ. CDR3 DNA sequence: TGTGCCAGCAGCCGTTACGGGGGGGATGGGGATACGCAGTATTTT. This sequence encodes CASSRYGGDGDTQYF. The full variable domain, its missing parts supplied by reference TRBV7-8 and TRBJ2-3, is GAGVSQSPRYKVAKRGQDVALRCDPISGHVSLFWYQQALGQGPEFLTYFQNEAQLDKSGLPSDRFFAERPEGSVSTLKIQRTQQEDSAVYLCASSRYGGDGDTQYFGPGTRLTVL.

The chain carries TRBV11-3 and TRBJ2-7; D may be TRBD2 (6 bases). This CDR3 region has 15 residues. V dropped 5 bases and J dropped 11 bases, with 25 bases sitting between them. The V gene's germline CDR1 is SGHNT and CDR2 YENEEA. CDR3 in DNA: TGTGCCAGCAGCGTACGAGGAGGGACCCAGTTTGCGGAGTACTTC. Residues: CASSVRGGTQFAEYF.

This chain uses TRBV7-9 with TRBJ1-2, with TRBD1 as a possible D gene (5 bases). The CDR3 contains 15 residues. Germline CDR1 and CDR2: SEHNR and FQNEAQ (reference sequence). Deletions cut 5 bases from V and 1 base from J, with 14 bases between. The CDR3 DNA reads TGTGCCAGCAGCCCATCCACGGGGGGTAACTATGGCTACACCTTC. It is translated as CASSPSTGGNYGYTF.

The CDR3 region is CASSFAGRAPTDTQYF. The CDR3 region has the DNA TGTGCCAGCAGCTTTGCAGGGAGGGCGCCCACAGATACGCAGTATTTT. The rearrangement uses TRBV12-1 and TRBJ2-3; no DNA check was done on the table's D call, TRBD2. TRBV12-1 is noted as a pseudogene. This CDR3 region has 16 residues.

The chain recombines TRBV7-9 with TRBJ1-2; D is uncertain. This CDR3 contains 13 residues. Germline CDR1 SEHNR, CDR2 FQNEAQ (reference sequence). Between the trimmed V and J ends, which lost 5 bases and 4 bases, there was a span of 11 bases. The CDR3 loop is CASSVGGSYGYTF. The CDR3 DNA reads TGTGCCAGCAGCGTGGGAGGCTCCTATGGCTACACCTTC.

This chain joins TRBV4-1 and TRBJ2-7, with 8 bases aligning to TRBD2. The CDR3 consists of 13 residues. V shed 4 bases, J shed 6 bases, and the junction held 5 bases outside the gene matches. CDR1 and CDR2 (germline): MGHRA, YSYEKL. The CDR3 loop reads CASSPPAGGEQYF. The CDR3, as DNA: TGCGCCAGCAGCCCCCCTGCGGGAGGCGAGCAGTACTTC.

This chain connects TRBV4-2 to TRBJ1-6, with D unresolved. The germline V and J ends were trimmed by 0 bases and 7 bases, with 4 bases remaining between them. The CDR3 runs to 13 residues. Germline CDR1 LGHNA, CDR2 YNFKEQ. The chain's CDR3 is CASSQDRNSPLHF. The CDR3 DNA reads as TGTGCCAGCAGCCAAGATAGAAATTCACCCCTCCACTTT.

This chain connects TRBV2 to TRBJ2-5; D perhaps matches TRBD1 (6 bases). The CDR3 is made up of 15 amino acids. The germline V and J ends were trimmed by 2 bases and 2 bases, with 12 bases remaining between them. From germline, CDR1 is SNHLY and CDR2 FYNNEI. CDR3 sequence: CASSERVGTQETQYF. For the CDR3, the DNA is TGTGCCAGCAGTGAAAGGGTCGGGACACAAGAGACCCAGTACTTC.

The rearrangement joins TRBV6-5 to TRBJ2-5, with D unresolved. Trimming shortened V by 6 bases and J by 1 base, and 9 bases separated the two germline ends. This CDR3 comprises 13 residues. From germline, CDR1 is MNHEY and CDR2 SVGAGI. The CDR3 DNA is TGTGCCAGCAGCCATAGCAGCCAAGAGACCCAGTACTTC. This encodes CASSHSSQETQYF.

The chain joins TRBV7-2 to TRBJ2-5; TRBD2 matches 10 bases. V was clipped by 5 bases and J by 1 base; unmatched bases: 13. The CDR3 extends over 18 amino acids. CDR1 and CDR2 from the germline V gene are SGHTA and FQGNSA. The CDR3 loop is CASSPGRIAGGSQETQYF. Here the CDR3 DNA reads TGTGCCAGCAGCCCTGGGAGGATAGCGGGAGGATCCCAAGAGACCCAGTACTTC.

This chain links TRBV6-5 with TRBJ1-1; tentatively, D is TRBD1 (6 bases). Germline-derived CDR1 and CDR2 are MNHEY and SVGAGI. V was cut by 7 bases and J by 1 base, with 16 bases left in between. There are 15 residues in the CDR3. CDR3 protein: CASTPAGVGNTEAFF. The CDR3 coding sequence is TGTGCCAGCACTCCGGCAGGGGTAGGGAACACTGAAGCTTTCTTT.

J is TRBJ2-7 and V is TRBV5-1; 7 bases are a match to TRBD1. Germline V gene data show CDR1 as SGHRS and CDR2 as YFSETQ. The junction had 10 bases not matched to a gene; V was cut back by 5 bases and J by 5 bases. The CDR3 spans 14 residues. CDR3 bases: TGCGCCAGCAGGTCTCCCGGGACAGCGAACGAGCAGTACTTC. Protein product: CASRSPGTANEQYF.

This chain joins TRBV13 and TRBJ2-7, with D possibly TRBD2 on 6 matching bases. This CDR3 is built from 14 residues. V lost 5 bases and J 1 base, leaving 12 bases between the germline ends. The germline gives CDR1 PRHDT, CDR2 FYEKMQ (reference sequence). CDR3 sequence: CASSPGTDSYEQYF. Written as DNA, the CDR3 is TGTGCCAGCAGCCCCGGGACTGATTCCTACGAGCAGTACTTC.

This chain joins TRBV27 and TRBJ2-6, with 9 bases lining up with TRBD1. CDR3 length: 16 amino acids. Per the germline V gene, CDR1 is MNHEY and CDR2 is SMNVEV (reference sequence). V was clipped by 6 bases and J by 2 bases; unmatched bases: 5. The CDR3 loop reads CASRYRQGAGANVLTF. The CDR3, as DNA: TGTGCCAGCAGATACAGACAGGGGGCTGGGGCCAACGTCCTGACTTTC.

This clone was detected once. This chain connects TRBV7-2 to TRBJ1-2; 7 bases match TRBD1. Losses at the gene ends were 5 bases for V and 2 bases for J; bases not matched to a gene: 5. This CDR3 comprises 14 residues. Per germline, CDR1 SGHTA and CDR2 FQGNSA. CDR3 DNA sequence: TGTGCCAGCAGCAATCGACAGGGAAACTATGGCTACACCTTC. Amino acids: CASSNRQGNYGYTF.

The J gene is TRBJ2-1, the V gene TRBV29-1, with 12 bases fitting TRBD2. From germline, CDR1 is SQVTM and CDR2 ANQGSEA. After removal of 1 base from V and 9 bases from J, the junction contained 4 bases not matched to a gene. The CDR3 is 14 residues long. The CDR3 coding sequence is TGCAGCGTTGAAGGACTAGCGGGAGTTGTTGAGCAGTTCTTC. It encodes CSVEGLAGVVEQFF.

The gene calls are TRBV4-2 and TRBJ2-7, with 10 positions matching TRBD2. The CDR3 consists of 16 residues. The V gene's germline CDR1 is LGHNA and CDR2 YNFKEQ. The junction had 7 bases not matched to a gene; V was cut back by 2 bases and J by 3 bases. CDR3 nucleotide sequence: TGTGCCAGCAGCCAACTAGCGGGGGTCTCCAGCTACGAGCAGTACTTC. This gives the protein CASSQLAGVSSYEQYF.

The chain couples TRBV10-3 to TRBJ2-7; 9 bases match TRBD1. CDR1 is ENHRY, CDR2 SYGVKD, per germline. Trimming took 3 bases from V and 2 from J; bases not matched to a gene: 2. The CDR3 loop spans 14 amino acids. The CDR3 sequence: CAISDGQGTYEQYF. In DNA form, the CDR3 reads TGTGCCATCAGTGACGGACAGGGGACCTACGAGCAGTACTTC.